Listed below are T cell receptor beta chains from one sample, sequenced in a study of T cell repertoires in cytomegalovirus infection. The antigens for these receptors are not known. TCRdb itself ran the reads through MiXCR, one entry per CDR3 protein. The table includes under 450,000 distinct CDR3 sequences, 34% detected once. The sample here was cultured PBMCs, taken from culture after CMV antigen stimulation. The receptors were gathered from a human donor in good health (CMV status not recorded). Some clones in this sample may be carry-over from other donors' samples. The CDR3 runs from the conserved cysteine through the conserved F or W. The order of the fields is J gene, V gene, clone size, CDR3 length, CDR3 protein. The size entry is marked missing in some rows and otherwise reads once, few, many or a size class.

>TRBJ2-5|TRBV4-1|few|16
CASSQNRGSGDETQYF
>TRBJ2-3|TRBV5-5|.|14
CASHGLRNTDTQYF
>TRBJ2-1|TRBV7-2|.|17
CASRTAVASGSVNEQFF
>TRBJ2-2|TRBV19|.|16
CASSIPGRGHTGELFF
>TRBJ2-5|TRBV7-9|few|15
CASNILGGRGETQYF
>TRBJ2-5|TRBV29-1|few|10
CSVPEGPEYF
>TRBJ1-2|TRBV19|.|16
CASSPRGGTGFYGYTF
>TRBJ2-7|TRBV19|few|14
CASSNPTGLEEQYF
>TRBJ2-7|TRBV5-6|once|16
CASSPRRRDGGYEQYF
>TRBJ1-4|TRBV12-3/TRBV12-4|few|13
CATQEGFEGKLFF
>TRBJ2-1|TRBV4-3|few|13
CASSQPPVIEQFF
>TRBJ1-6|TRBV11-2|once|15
CASSFRDKDSSPLHF
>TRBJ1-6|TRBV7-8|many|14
CASSLGGYNSPLHF
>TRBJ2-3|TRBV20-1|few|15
CSAGPLAGVADTQYF
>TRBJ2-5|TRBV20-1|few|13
CSATGTFQETQYF
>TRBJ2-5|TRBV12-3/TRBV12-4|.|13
CASSRDSEETQYF
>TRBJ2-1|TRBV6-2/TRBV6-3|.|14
CATDASGFYNEQFF
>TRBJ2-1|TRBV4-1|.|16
CASSQDRPPSYNEQFF
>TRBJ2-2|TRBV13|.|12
CASRKGTGELFF
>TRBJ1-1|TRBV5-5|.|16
CASSLKASLINTEAFF
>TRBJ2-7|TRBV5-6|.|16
CASSIWTGTTSYEQYF
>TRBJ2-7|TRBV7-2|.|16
CASSQSRGLSPYEQCF
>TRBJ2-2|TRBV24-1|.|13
CATSAGETGELFF
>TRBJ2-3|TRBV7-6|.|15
CASSSTGGRTDTQYF
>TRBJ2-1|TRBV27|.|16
CASSLNGGTSYNEQFF
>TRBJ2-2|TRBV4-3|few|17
CASSQTVLALNTGELFF
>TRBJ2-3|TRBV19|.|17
CASSTDPWTSGRATQYF
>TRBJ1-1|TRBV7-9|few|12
CASRHGGPEAFF
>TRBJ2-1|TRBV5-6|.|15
CASSRGAGRGNEQFF
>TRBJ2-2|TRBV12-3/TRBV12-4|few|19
CASSPRLAGGRWWTGELFF
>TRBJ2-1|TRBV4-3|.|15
CASSPTSWPYNEQFF
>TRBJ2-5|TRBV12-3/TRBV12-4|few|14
CASMSGRLQETQYF
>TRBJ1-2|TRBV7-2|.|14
CASSLGWGNYGYTF
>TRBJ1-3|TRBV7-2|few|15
CASSPPGPPGNTIYF
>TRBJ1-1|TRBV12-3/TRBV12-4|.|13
CATARTSNTEAFF
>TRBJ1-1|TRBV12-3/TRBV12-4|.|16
CASSPARGSGDTEAFF
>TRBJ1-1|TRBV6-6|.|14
CASTTHRTNTEAFF
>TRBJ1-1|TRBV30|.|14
CAWSVNRGNTEAFF
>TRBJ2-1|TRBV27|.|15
CASRLYPTSLNEQFF
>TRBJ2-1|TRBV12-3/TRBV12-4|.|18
CASSRSGTSYSGTNEQFF
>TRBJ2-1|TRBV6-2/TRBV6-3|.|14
CASRSGLAKNEQFF
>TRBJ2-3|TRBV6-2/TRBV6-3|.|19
CASSFPRTGGPTFTDTQYF
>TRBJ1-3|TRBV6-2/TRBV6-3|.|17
CASTPPTRATSGNTIYF
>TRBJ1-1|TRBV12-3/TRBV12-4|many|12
CASSLRDTEAFF
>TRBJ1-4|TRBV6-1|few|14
CASSYDREGEKLFF
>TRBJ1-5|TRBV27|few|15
CASSMDRGSNQPQHF
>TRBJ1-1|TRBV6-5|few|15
CASSYSSTMNTEAFF
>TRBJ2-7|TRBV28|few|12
CASSPRQVLQYF
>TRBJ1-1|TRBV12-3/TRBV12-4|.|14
CASSSSLGNTEAFF
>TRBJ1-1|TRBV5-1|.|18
CASSTGRGTSFMNTEAFF
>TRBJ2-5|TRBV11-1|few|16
CASSFSGQGGRETQYF